This T cell receptor (beta chain) emerged from a study of breast tumors, draining lymph nodes, adjacent tissues. Axillary draining lymph nodes of breast cancer patients supplied the node samples. This CDR3 spans 13 amino acids. Germline CDR1 and CDR2: MNHNY and SVGAGI (reference sequence). V shed 4 bases and J 4 bases; nucleotides not matched to a gene: 3. Study observations and caveats: Tumor repertoires ranked between lymph nodes and nontumor tissue in diversity, with V and J gene preferences. Data fit most tumor T cells coming from lymph node, expanding in tumor. The lymph node origin of tumor T cells was framed as consistent with a hypothesis, not demonstrated.

In this sample, this clonotype turned up many times. As yet, its antigen is unknown. TCRdb ran MiXCR on the multiplex PCR reads and lists one entry per CDR3 protein. The sample has about 200,000 distinct CDR3 sequences, over 25% seen once. The receptor comes from a female donor with breast cancer. Some clones in this sample may be carry-over from other donors' samples. This rearrangement joins TRBV6-6 to TRBJ2-7; 8 positions match TRBD1. Sequencing was done on a sample of axillary lymph node tissue. The CDR3 sequence is CASSSGGPYEQYF. CDR3 nucleotide sequence: TGTGCCAGCAGTTCAGGGGGCCCTTACGAGCAGTACTTC.